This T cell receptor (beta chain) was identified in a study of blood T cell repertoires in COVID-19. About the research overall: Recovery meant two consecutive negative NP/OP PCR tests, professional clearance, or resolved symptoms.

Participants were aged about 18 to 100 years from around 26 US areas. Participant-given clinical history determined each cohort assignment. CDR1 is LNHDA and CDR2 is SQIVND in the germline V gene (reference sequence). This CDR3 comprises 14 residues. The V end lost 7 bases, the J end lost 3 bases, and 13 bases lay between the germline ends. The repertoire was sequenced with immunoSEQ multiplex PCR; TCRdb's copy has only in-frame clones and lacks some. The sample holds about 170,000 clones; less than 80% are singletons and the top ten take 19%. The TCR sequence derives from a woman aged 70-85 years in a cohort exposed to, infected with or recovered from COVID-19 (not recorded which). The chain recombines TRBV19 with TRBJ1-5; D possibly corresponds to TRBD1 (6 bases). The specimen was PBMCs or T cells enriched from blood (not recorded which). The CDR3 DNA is TGTGCCAGTACCCGGGACATTACCAATCAGCCCCAGCATTTT. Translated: CASTRDITNQPQHF. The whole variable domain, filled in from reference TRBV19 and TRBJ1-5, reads DGGITQSPKYLFRKEGQNVTLSCEQNLNHDAMYWYRQDPGQGLRLIYYSQIVNDFQKGDIAEGYSVSREKKESFPLTVTSAQKNPTAFYLCASTRDITNQPQHFGDGTRLSIL.